This TCR beta chain derives from a study of cytomegalovirus exposure and HLA in healthy donors. Deletions cut 4 bases from V and 3 bases from J, with 10 bases between. Germline V CDR1 and CDR2: MNHNS, SASEGT. The CDR3 is 13 amino acids. Assay used: immunoSEQ multiplex PCR; TCRdb lists only in-frame clones, some missing. The data show about 74,000 clones, about 95% seen once. This chain joins TRBV6-1 and TRBJ2-7; TRBD2 might be the D (6 bases). The sequence was obtained from a woman in her late teens or twenties in good health and CMV-seropositive. Source material: PBMCs. DNA for the CDR3: TGTGCCAGCAGTGGGGACTCCATCTACGAGCAGTACTTC. This gives the protein CASSGDSIYEQYF.